This record covers a single T cell receptor beta chain. This specimen comes from a study of blood T cell repertoires in COVID-19. Study at large: Italy, Spain and the United States were the sources of the convalescent and acute COVID-19 samples. T cells, B-cell-depleted T cells, or PBMCs provided the cDNA or gDNA that served as material.

Data came from immunoSEQ multiplex PCR; TCRdb stores just in-frame clones and leaves some out. The sample comprises about 180,000 clones, approximately 87% of which are singletons, and approximately 18% rests with the top ten. Patients in Seattle were enrolled during active infection, then followed longitudinally. The V end was cut by 7 bases, the J end by 3 bases, with 16 bases between. CDR1 and CDR2 from the germline V gene are SQVTM and ANQGSEA. This CDR3 contains 14 residues. The J gene is TRBJ1-3, the V gene TRBV29-1; unclear D gene. The source of this sequence is a person aged 65-85 years with COVID-19, enrolled during active disease. The specimen was peripheral blood. The CDR3 here is CSASVFGDGNTIYF. For the CDR3, the DNA is TGCAGCGCCTCGGTATTCGGGGATGGAAACACCATATATTTT. Full variable domain (missing parts from reference TRBV29-1 and TRBJ1-3): SAVISQKPSRDICQRGTSLTIQCQVDSQVTMMFWYRQQPGQSLTLIATANQGSEATYESGFVIDKFPISRPNLTFSTLTVSNMSPEDSSIYLCSASVFGDGNTIYFGEGSWLTVV.